The 32 T cell receptor beta chains listed next were all sequenced from one sample in a study of cytomegalovirus exposure and HLA in healthy donors. Both 60 Vbeta primers and 13 Jbeta primers went into the PCR. Data came from immunoSEQ multiplex PCR; TCRdb stores just in-frame clones and leaves some out. The table includes 100,000 to 150,000 clones, 80% detected once. The sequenced sample was PBMCs. All receptors derive from a man aged 25-45 years in good health and CMV-seropositive.

The rearrangement joins TRBV6-5 to TRBJ1-2, with TRBD1 identical over 9 bases. CDR1 is MNHEY, CDR2 SVGAGI, per germline. V lost 6 bases, J lost 8 bases, and 4 bases stayed unmatched. The CDR3 runs 12 residues. The DNA of the CDR3 is TGTGCCAGCAGGCCGGACAGGGGAGGCTACACCTTC. Its translation is CASRPDRGGYTF.

This chain uses TRBV28 with TRBJ2-7; a possible D gene is TRBD2 (6 bases). Germline V gene sequence: CDR1 MDHEN, CDR2 SYDVKM. There are 15 residues in the CDR3. The germline V and J ends were trimmed by 7 bases and 3 bases, with 19 bases remaining between them. The CDR3 coding sequence is TGTGCCAGCACGTCGATGGGACTGTCCCTCTACGAGCAGTACTTC. Amino acids: CASTSMGLSLYEQYF.

The chain couples TRBV29-1 to TRBJ2-5; no clear D. The CDR3 totals 11 residues. Deletions cut 3 bases from V and 2 bases from J, with 4 bases between. Germline V gene lookup returns CDR1 SQVTM and CDR2 ANQGSEA. The CDR3 coding sequence is TGCAGCGTTGATCTGCAAGAGACCCAGTACTTC. Its translation is CSVDLQETQYF.

The sample holds a few counts of this clone. The chain employs TRBV15 and TRBJ2-4; D is perhaps TRBD1 (5 bases). Deletions cut 0 bases from V and 8 bases from J, with 11 bases between. This CDR3 spans 14 amino acids. In germline, CDR1 is LNHNV, CDR2 YYDKDF (reference sequence). The CDR3, as DNA: TGTGCCACCAGCAGAGATGAAGGGGCGGACATTCAGTACTTC. It codes for CATSRDEGADIQYF. The complete variable domain, with remaining parts taken from reference TRBV15 and TRBJ2-4, reads DAMVIQNPRYQVTQFGKPVTLSCSQTLNHNVMYWYQQKSSQAPKLLFHYYDKDFNNEADTPDNFQSRRPNTSFCFLDIRSPGLGDTAMYLCATSRDEGADIQYFGAGTRLSVL.

This clone was seen only a few times. V is TRBV29-1 and J is TRBJ1-2, with D tentatively TRBD1 (6 bases). CDR1 is SQVTM, CDR2 ANQGSEA, per germline. The CDR3 is 13 residues long. V lost 7 bases to trimming and J lost 4 bases, with 16 bases between them. The CDR3, as DNA: TGCAGCGCCTCAGGGGTCCGGGGCTATGGCTACACCTTC. This gives the protein CSASGVRGYGYTF.

This chain connects TRBV19 to TRBJ1-5; the D gene is possibly TRBD1 (5 bases). This CDR3 contains 14 residues. V gave up 9 bases and J gave up 6 bases, with 18 bases separating them. The V gene's germline CDR1 is LNHDA and CDR2 SQIVND (reference sequence). This CDR3 is CASCPGFVGQPQHF. CDR3 bases: TGTGCCAGCTGCCCAGGGTTTGTAGGTCAGCCCCAGCATTTT. Supplemented by reference TRBV19 and TRBJ1-5, the full variable domain reads DGGITQSPKYLFRKEGQNVTLSCEQNLNHDAMYWYRQDPGQGLRLIYYSQIVNDFQKGDIAEGYSVSREKKESFPLTVTSAQKNPTAFYLCASCPGFVGQPQHFGDGTRLSIL.

This clone was counted between two and nine times. The chain uses TRBV7-6 and TRBJ1-4; 9 nucleotides match TRBD1. In germline, CDR1 is SGHVS, CDR2 FNYEAQ. The V segment lost 5 bases and the J segment 10 bases; nucleotides outside the gene matches: 17. The CDR3 contains 17 residues. CDR3 DNA: TGTGCCAGCAGCCCATCCGTCTTTGGGACAGGGTTAGGAAAACTGTTTTTT. Residues: CASSPSVFGTGLGKLFF.

This clone occurred once. The chain recombines TRBV6-6 with TRBJ1-2; possibly TRBD1 for D (6 bases). Germline CDR1 MNHNY, CDR2 SVGAGI (reference sequence). This CDR3 spans 13 amino acids. V lost 6 bases and J 3 bases, leaving 11 bases between the germline ends. DNA for the CDR3: TGTGCCAGCAGCCCTGAGGGGGACTATGGCTACACCTTC. Its translation: CASSPEGDYGYTF.

This clone was observed once. The J gene is TRBJ2-5, the V gene TRBV4-1, with no clear D. Germline V gene data show CDR1 as MGHRA and CDR2 as YSYEKL. The V gene lost 0 bases and the J gene lost 3 bases, with 8 bases spanning the gap. The CDR3 has 14 amino acids. The CDR3 loop is CASSQEVLKETQYF. The CDR3 coding sequence is TGCGCCAGCAGCCAAGAGGTACTCAAAGAGACCCAGTACTTC.

The chain combines TRBV10-3 with TRBJ1-5; TRBD1 agrees at 8 bases. CDR3 length equals 13 residues. The trim removed 6 bases at V and 2 bases at J, leaving 0 bases unmatched. CDR1 is ENHRY and CDR2 is SYGVKD in the germline V gene. The chain's CDR3 is CAIRGQGNQPQHF. CDR3 bases: TGTGCCATCAGGGGACAGGGCAATCAGCCCCAGCATTTT.

The chain recombines TRBV9 with TRBJ2-1; TRBD1 agrees at 9 bases. Per the germline V gene, CDR1 is SGDLS and CDR2 is YYNGEE. The CDR3 has 14 residues. The V gene end was trimmed by 3 bases and the J gene end by 7 bases; junction bases not matched to a gene: 5. The CDR3 reads CASSDGTGRNEQFF. CDR3 sequence (DNA): TGTGCCAGCAGCGACGGGACAGGGAGGAATGAGCAGTTCTTC.

The V and J genes are TRBV4-2 and TRBJ1-2; D unclear. Trimming cost V 0 bases and J 4 bases, with 12 bases left between them. CDR3 size: 15 residues. The germline CDR1 and CDR2 sequences are LGHNA and YNFKEQ. The chain's CDR3 is CASSQEGSLGYGYTF. In nucleotides, the CDR3 is TGTGCCAGCAGCCAAGAGGGCAGTTTGGGCTATGGCTACACCTTC.

This clone came up a few times. The gene calls are TRBV6-1 and TRBJ1-5, with 7 bases matching TRBD1. V was clipped by 7 bases and J by 2 bases; unmatched bases: 2. The CDR3 is 13 residues long. Germline V CDR1 and CDR2: MNHNS, SASEGT. The CDR3, as DNA: TGTGCCAGCATTGACAGGGGCAATCAGCCCCAGCATTTT. As protein: CASIDRGNQPQHF.

This rearrangement joins TRBV28 to TRBJ2-1; 7 bases agree with TRBD1. The CDR3 runs 15 residues. The trim removed 6 bases at V and 0 bases at J, leaving 5 bases unmatched. Germline V gene sequence: CDR1 MDHEN, CDR2 SYDVKM. The CDR3 here is CASRTGVSSYNEQFF. The CDR3 DNA reads as TGTGCCAGCAGAACAGGGGTGAGCTCCTACAATGAGCAGTTCTTC.

The gene calls are TRBV6-1 and TRBJ2-7, with D perhaps matching TRBD2 (6 bases). Per the germline V gene, CDR1 is MNHNS and CDR2 is SASEGT. V lost 9 bases, J lost 6 bases, and 18 bases lay in between. The CDR3 has 13 amino acids. The CDR3 reads CASVQTGGREQYF. Written as DNA, the CDR3 is TGTGCCAGTGTCCAGACCGGGGGACGCGAGCAGTACTTC.

The gene calls are TRBV2 and TRBJ1-1; tentative D call: TRBD1 (5 bases). V shed 0 bases and J shed 8 bases, with 25 bases lying between them. This CDR3 region has 18 residues. Per the germline V gene, CDR1 is SNHLY and CDR2 is FYNNEI. The chain's CDR3 is CASSEALRVAKPTVEAFF. Written as DNA, the CDR3 is TGTGCCAGCAGTGAAGCGCTTCGGGTTGCTAAACCGACAGTAGAAGCTTTCTTT.

The genes are TRBV2 and TRBJ2-7; tentatively, D is TRBD1 (6 bases). CDR1 is SNHLY, CDR2 FYNNEI, per germline. The V end lost 7 bases, the J end lost 3 bases, and 13 bases lay between the germline ends. CDR3 length: 13 residues. In DNA form, the CDR3 reads TGTGCCAGCACGGACAGCCTCTTCTACGAGCAGTACTTC. Its protein is CASTDSLFYEQYF.

J is TRBJ1-2 and V is TRBV2; D is unresolved. The V gene's germline CDR1 is SNHLY and CDR2 FYNNEI. The CDR3 contains 15 residues. V lost 0 bases, J lost 8 bases, and 16 bases lay in between. The CDR3 DNA follows: TGTGCCAGCAGTGAAGCGTCAAATGGAGGCCTGGGCTACACCTTC. Protein: CASSEASNGGLGYTF. Looking up the rest from reference TRBV2 and TRBJ1-2 gives the full variable domain: EPEVTQTPSHQVTQMGQEVILRCVPISNHLYFYWYRQILGQKVEFLVSFYNNEISEKSEIFDDQFSVERPDGSNFTLKIRSTKLEDSAMYFCASSEASNGGLGYTFGSGTRLTVV.

The chain recombines TRBV18 with TRBJ1-5, with TRBD1 matching 7 bases. J gave up 9 bases and V 2 bases, and 4 bases lay outside the gene matches. CDR3 length: 13 residues. Germline V lookup: CDR1 KGHSH, CDR2 LQKENI. CDR3 amino acids: CASSPGRTGPQHF. The CDR3 DNA is TGTGCCAGCTCACCAGGGCGGACAGGGCCCCAGCATTTT.

The V gene is TRBV6-6, the J gene TRBJ1-6, with 7 bases that match TRBD1. CDR1 is MNHNY and CDR2 is SVGAGI in the germline V gene (reference sequence). The CDR3 length is 14 residues. V trimming: 6 bases; J trimming: 6 bases; junction bases outside the gene matches: 5. The DNA of the CDR3 is TGTGCCAGCAGAGGACGACAGGGTAATTCACCCCTCCACTTT. Translating it yields CASRGRQGNSPLHF.

This sequence joins TRBV5-1 and TRBJ1-4, with D maybe TRBD1 (6 bases). The germline V gene encodes CDR1 SGHRS and CDR2 YFSETQ. The CDR3 has 15 amino acids. V was clipped by 4 bases and J by 6 bases, with 16 bases between them. DNA of the CDR3: TGCGCCAGCAGCCCAAAACAGGGTGTTCATGAAAAACTGTTTTTT. Residues: CASSPKQGVHEKLFF. The entire variable domain, with the rest obtained from reference TRBV5-1 and TRBJ1-4, is as follows: KAGVTQTPRYLIKTRGQQVTLSCSPISGHRSVSWYQQTPGQGLQFLFEYFSETQRNKGNFPGRFSGRQFSNSRSEMNVSTLELGDSALYLCASSPKQGVHEKLFFGSGTQLSVL.

V usage is TRBV28 and J usage is TRBJ1-1; D remains unclear. Germline V lookup: CDR1 MDHEN, CDR2 SYDVKM. The CDR3 totals 14 residues. The V gene lost 6 bases and the J gene lost 1 base, with 12 bases spanning the gap. This chain's CDR3 is CASSRLLPNTEAFF. The CDR3, as DNA: TGTGCCAGCAGCAGACTCTTACCGAACACTGAAGCTTTCTTT.

CDR3 amino acids: CASSESTQRRQETQYF. CDR3 nucleotides: TGCGCCAGCAGTGAGTCGACACAGCGGAGACAAGAGACCCAGTACTTC. This chain uses TRBV10-1 with TRBJ2-5; perhaps TRBD2 as D (5 bases). This CDR3 has 16 residues. CDR1 WNHNN and CDR2 SYGVQD come from the germline V gene (reference sequence). V dropped 0 bases and J dropped 2 bases, with 13 bases sitting between them.

This clone occurred once. The chain links TRBV7-2 to TRBJ1-6; no definite D call. The CDR3 runs to 13 residues. The V end lost 3 bases, the J end lost 9 bases, and 9 bases lay between the germline ends. CDR1 SGHTA and CDR2 FQGNSA come from the germline V gene. The CDR3 DNA is TGTGCCAGCAGCTTTGCCGAGGGTTCACCCCTCCACTTT. Its protein is CASSFAEGSPLHF.

This chain's CDR3 is CASSLYRTGGDQPQHF. DNA of the CDR3: TGTGCCAGCAGCTTATATCGGACAGGAGGGGATCAGCCCCAGCATTTT. J is TRBJ1-5 and V is TRBV11-2, with 7 bases that match TRBD1. V was pared by 2 bases and J by 5 bases, with 9 bases of the junction left unmatched. There are 16 residues in the CDR3. Germline lookup yields CDR1 SGHAT and CDR2 FQNNGV.

This clone occurred once. The gene calls are TRBV2 and TRBJ2-1, with D perhaps matching TRBD2 (7 bases). Germline CDR1 and CDR2: SNHLY and FYNNEI. The CDR3 covers 17 residues. The V and J ends lost 10 bases and 0 bases respectively, with 22 bases between them. Here the CDR3 DNA reads TGTGCCACCGGTGGCAGGGAGGGGGACAACTCCTACAATGAGCAGTTCTTC. Residues: CATGGREGDNSYNEQFF.

The V and J genes are TRBV5-4 and TRBJ1-2, with TRBD1 identical over 8 bases. The CDR3 loop spans 15 amino acids. CDR1 and CDR2 from the germline V gene are SGHNT and YYREEE (reference sequence). Losses at the gene ends were 3 bases for V and 4 bases for J; bases not matched to a gene: 8. CDR3 nucleotides: TGTGCCAGCAGCTCGCCGGGACAGGAGTTCTATGGCTACACCTTC. It encodes CASSSPGQEFYGYTF.

The V call is TRBV6-1, the J call TRBJ2-5; TRBD1 agrees at 7 bases. The end of the DNA fits TRBJ2-7 better, so the J call may be wrong. This CDR3 is built from 15 residues. Germline V lookup: CDR1 MNHNS, CDR2 SASEGT. Written as DNA, the CDR3 is TGTGCCAGCAGAACAGGGGCTCCTTTCTCCTACGAGCAGTACTTC. It translates to CASRTGAPFSYEQYF.

V usage is TRBV28 and J usage is TRBJ2-1, with unresolved D. Germline CDR1 reads MDHEN; CDR2 reads SYDVKM. The germline V and J ends were trimmed by 5 bases and 7 bases, with 9 bases remaining between them. CDR3 length equals 12 residues. CDR3 nucleotide sequence: TGTGCCAGCAGTCTAATTAGTAATGAGCAGTTCTTC. The encoded protein is CASSLISNEQFF.

J is TRBJ2-2 and V is TRBV7-3, with TRBD2 matching 10 bases. Per the germline V gene, CDR1 is SGHTA and CDR2 is FQGTGA. Trimming cost V 6 bases and J 4 bases; bases outside gene matches: 5. The CDR3 spans 15 residues. DNA of the CDR3: TGTGCCAGCAGGGCCCTAGCGGGGGCCACCGGGGAGCTGTTTTTT. It encodes CASRALAGATGELFF.

The chain combines TRBV18 with TRBJ1-2; possibly TRBD1 for D (5 bases). Germline CDR1 is KGHSH and CDR2 is LQKENI. V was cut by 3 bases and J by 2 bases, with 10 bases left in between. The CDR3 sequence is 14 residues long. The CDR3 region is CASSPGQGNYGYTF. Written as DNA, the CDR3 is TGTGCCAGCTCACCCGGCCAGGGAAACTATGGCTACACCTTC.

The chain links TRBV5-1 to TRBJ2-1; D remains unclear. Germline V gene sequence: CDR1 SGHRS, CDR2 YFSETQ. V was clipped by 0 bases and J by 3 bases, with 7 bases between them. The CDR3 runs 14 residues. The CDR3 DNA is TGCGCCAGCAGCTTGGACGACAACTACAATGAGCAGTTCTTC. Its protein product is CASSLDDNYNEQFF.